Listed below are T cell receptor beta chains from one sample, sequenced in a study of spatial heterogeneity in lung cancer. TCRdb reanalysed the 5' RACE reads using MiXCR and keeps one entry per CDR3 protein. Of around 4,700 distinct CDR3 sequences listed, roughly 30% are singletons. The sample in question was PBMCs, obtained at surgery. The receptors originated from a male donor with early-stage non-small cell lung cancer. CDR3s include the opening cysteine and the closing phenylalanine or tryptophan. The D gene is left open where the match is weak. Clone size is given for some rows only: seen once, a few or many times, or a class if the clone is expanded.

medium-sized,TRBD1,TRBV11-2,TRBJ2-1,CASSQDRPPYNEQFF,TGTGCCAGCAGCCAGGACAGGCCCCCCTACAATGAGCAGTTCTTC
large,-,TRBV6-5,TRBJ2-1,CASSERSSYNEQFF,TGTGCCAGCAGCGAGCGGAGCTCCTACAATGAGCAGTTCTTC
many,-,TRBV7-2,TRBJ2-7,CASSLFRGSYEQYF,TGTGCCAGCAGCTTGTTTCGGGGCTCCTACGAGCAGTACTTC
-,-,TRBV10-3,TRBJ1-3,CAISERGFFGNTIYF,TGTGCCATCAGTGAGAGAGGGTTCTTCGGAAACACCATATATTTT
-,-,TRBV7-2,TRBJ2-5,CASSPQGMAGETQYF,TGTGCCAGCAGCCCCCAGGGTATGGCGGGAGAGACCCAGTACTTC
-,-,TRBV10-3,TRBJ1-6,CAISESPSDSPLHF,TGTGCCATCAGTGAGTCCCCTTCGGATTCACCCCTCCACTTT
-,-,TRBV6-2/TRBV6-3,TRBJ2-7,CASSYRGSYEQYF,TGTGCCAGCAGTTACAGGGGATCCTACGAGCAGTACTTC
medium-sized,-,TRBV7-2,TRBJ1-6,CASSLDGSSYNSPLHF,TGTGCCAGCAGCTTAGATGGAAGCTCCTATAATTCACCCCTCCACTTT
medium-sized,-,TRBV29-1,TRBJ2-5,CSAVSPGEETQYF,TGCAGCGCCGTTTCCCCCGGGGAAGAGACCCAGTACTTC
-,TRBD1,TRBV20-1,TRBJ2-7,CSARAGQGSYEQYF,TGCAGTGCTAGAGCGGGACAGGGTTCCTACGAGCAGTACTTC